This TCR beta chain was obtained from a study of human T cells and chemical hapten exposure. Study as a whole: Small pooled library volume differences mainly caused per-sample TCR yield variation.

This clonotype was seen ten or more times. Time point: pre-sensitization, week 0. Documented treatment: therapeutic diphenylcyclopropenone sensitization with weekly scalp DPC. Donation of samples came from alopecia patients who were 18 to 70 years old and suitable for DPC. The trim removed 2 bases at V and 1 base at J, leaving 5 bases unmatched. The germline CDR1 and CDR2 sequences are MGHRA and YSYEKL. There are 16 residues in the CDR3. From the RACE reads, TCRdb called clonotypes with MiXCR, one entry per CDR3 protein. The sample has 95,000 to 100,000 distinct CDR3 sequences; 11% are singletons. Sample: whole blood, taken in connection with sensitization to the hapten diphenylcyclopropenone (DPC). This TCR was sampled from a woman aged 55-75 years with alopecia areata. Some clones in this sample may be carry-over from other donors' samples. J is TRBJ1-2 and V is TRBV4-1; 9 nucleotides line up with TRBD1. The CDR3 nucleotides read TGCGCCAGCAGCCAAACCGGGACAGGGATTAACTATGGCTACACCTTC. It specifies CASSQTGTGINYGYTF.